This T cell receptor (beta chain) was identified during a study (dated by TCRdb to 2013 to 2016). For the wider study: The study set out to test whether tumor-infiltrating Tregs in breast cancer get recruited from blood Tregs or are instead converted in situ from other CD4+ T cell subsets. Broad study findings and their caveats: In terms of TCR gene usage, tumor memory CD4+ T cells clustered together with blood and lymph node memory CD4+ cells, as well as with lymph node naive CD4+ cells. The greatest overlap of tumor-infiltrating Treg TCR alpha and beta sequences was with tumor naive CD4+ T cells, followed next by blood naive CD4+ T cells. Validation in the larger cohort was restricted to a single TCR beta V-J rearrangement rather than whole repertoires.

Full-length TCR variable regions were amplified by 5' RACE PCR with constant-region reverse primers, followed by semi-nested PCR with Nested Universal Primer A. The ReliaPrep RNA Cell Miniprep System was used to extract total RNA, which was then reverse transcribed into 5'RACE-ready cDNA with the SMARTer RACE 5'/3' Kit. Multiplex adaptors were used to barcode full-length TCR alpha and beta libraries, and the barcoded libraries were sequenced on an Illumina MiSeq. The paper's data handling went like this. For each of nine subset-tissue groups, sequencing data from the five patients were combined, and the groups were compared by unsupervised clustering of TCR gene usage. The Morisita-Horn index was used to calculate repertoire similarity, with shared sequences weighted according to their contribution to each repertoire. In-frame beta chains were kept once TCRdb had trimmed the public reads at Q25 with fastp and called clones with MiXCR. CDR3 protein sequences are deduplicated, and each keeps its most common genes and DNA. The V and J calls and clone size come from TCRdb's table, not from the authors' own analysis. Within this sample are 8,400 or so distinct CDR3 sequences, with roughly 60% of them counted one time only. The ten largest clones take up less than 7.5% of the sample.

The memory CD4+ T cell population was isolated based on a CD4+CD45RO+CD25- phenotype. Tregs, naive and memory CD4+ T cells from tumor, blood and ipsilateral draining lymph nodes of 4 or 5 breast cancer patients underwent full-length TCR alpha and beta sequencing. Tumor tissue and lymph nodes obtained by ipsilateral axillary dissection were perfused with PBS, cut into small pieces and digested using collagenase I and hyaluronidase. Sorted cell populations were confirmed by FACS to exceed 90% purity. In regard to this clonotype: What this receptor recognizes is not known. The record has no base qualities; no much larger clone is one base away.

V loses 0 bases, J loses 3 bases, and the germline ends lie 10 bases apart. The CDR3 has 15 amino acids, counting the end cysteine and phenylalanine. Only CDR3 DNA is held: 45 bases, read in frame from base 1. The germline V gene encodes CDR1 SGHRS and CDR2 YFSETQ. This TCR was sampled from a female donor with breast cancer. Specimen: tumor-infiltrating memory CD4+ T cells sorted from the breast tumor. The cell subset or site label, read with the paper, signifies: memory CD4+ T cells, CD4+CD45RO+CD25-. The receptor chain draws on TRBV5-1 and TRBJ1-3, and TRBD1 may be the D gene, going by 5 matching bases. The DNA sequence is TGCGCCAGCAGCTTGGGGCAGGGCGGTGGAAACACCATATATTTT. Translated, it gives CASSLGQGGGNTIYF.